A selection of T cell receptor beta chains follows, all from one sample in a study of CD8+ T cells in alopecia areata. The table came from immunoSEQ multiplex PCR; TCRdb's copy has only in-frame clones and leaves some out. This table has about 150,000 clones, 50% to 65% appearing once. The specimen was CD8+ T cells sorted from blood, collected at week 4, from a patient treated with tofacitinib. These receptors all stem from a human donor with alopecia areata. Both conserved end residues are part of each CDR3. Each record gives: CDR3 length, D gene, V gene, J gene, clone size, CDR3 protein, CDR3 DNA. D genes are given only for firm matches. Rows give clone size only sometimes, using once, few, many, or a class for an expanded clone.

14,NA,TRBV2,TRBJ2-7,NA,CASSLEGVPYEQYF,TGTGCCAGCAGTCTCGAGGGGGTCCCCTACGAGCAGTACTTC
14,NA,TRBV6-1,TRBJ1-2,NA,CASRTGRDGIGYTF,TGTGCCAGCAGGACCGGACGGGACGGAATAGGCTACACCTTC
14,NA,TRBV29-1,TRBJ2-7,NA,CSVEPGSLGEEQYF,TGCAGCGTTGAGCCAGGGTCCCTCGGGGAAGAGCAGTACTTC
14,NA,TRBV6-1,TRBJ1-2,NA,CASSELGSPHGYTF,TGTGCCAGCAGTGAACTCGGCTCCCCCCATGGCTACACCTTC
16,NA,TRBV5-6,TRBJ1-1,NA,CASSPELWVENTEAFF,TGTGCCAGCAGCCCGGAGTTATGGGTTGAGAACACTGAAGCTTTCTTT
17,TRBD1,TRBV4-2,TRBJ2-3,NA,CASSQDLRDRASDTQYF,TGTGCCAGCAGCCAAGATCTCCGGGACAGGGCGTCAGATACGCAGTATTTT
14,NA,TRBV5-6,TRBJ2-7,few,CASSPVTSSYEQYF,TGTGCCAGCAGCCCAGTCACAAGCTCCTACGAGCAGTACTTC
12,NA,TRBV7-9,TRBJ2-7,few,CASSPGGKEQYF,TGTGCCAGCAGCCCAGGGGGGAAAGAGCAGTACTTC
15,NA,TRBV5-6,TRBJ2-1,NA,CASSFSISILDEQFF,TGTGCCAGCAGCTTTTCTATTAGTATTTTGGATGAGCAGTTCTTC
17,TRBD1,TRBV6-1,TRBJ2-4,NA,CASSEARTGEAKNIQYF,TGTGCCAGCAGTGAAGCCCGGACAGGGGAGGCCAAAAACATTCAGTACTTC
13,TRBD1,TRBV6-6,TRBJ2-5,few,CASSSGQEETQYF,TGTGCCAGCAGCTCAGGACAGGAGGAGACCCAGTACTTC
13,TRBD2,TRBV30,TRBJ2-1,NA,CALLAGGPIEQFF,TGTGCCTTGCTAGCGGGGGGGCCGATTGAGCAGTTCTTC
15,TRBD1,TRBV30,TRBJ2-1,NA,CAWGLGTGGKSEQFF,TGTGCCTGGGGTCTTGGGACAGGAGGCAAGAGTGAGCAGTTCTTC
14,TRBD1,TRBV6-5,TRBJ2-7,NA,CASSSTGEAYEQYF,TGTGCCAGCAGTTCGACAGGGGAAGCCTACGAGCAGTACTTC
15,TRBD2,TRBV30,TRBJ2-1,NA,CAWSVLAGVYNEQFF,TGTGCCTGGAGTGTTCTAGCGGGGGTGTACAATGAGCAGTTCTTC
15,NA,TRBV4-2,TRBJ2-3,once,CASSQQDSLTDTQYF,TGTGCCAGCAGCCAGCAGGACAGCCTCACAGATACGCAGTATTTT
16,NA,TRBV9,TRBJ2-2,NA,CASSVRTGSNTGELFF,TGTGCCAGCAGCGTAAGAACAGGGTCTAACACCGGGGAGCTGTTTTTT
15,NA,TRBV7-9,TRBJ1-2,NA,CASSLAGTPGDGYTF,TGTGCCAGCAGCTTAGCTGGGACCCCGGGCGATGGCTACACCTTC
14,NA,TRBV4-1,TRBJ1-5,few,CASSHSGGNQPQHF,TGTGCCAGCAGCCATTCCGGGGGGAATCAGCCCCAGCATTTT
12,NA,TRBV2,TRBJ1-2,NA,CASRGENYGYTF,TGTGCCAGCAGGGGGGAGAACTATGGCTACACCTTC
13,TRBD1,TRBV7-9,TRBJ1-1,NA,CASSAAGGAEAFF,TGTGCCAGCAGCGCTGCAGGGGGCGCGGAAGCTTTCTTT
15,NA,TRBV4-1,TRBJ1-1,NA,CASSQSDPPAAEAFF,TGCGCCAGCAGCCAATCCGATCCTCCGGCCGCTGAAGCTTTCTTT
13,NA,TRBV15,TRBJ1-1,NA,CATRKRGSVEAFF,TGTGCCACCCGAAAGAGGGGCTCCGTAGAAGCTTTCTTT
14,NA,TRBV9,TRBJ1-2,NA,CASSPGGGFHGYTF,TGTGCCAGCAGCCCCGGCGGGGGTTTCCATGGCTACACCTTC
13,NA,TRBV9,TRBJ1-1,few,CASSVSGSTEAFF,TGTGCCAGCAGCGTAAGTGGGTCCACTGAAGCTTTCTTT
14,NA,TRBV5-1,TRBJ1-6,NA,CASSLEGYNSPLHF,TGCGCCAGCAGCTTGGAAGGGTATAATTCACCCCTCCACTTT
18,TRBD1,TRBV2,TRBJ1-2,NA,CASSEPRTGSQFAYGYTF,TGTGCCAGCAGTGAGCCCAGGACAGGGTCTCAATTTGCCTATGGCTACACCTTC
12,NA,TRBV25-1,TRBJ1-1,NA,CASRRANTEAFF,TGTGCCAGCAGGAGGGCGAACACTGAAGCTTTCTTT
13,NA,TRBV7-9,TRBJ1-5,NA,CASSLGSHWPQHF,TGTGCCAGCAGCTTAGGGTCCCATTGGCCCCAGCATTTT
14,NA,TRBV13,TRBJ2-2,NA,CASSFHRDPGELFF,TGTGCCAGCAGCTTCCACAGGGATCCCGGGGAGCTGTTTTTT
13,NA,TRBV29-1,TRBJ1-2,few,CSVITGTNYGYTF,TGCAGCGTGATCACAGGCACTAACTATGGCTACACCTTC
14,NA,TRBV5-1,TRBJ1-1,NA,CASSFSGVNTEAFF,TGCGCCAGCAGCTTCTCAGGGGTGAACACTGAAGCTTTCTTT
10,NA,TRBV29-1,TRBJ1-4,NA,CSGFNEKLFF,TGCAGCGGGTTTAATGAAAAACTGTTTTTT
14,NA,TRBV11-2,TRBJ2-1,few,CASSSPTHYNEQFF,TGTGCCAGCAGCTCCCCCACCCACTACAATGAGCAGTTCTTC
14,NA,TRBV4-2,TRBJ2-1,few,CASSQEDVYNEQFF,TGTGCCAGCAGCCAAGAAGATGTCTACAATGAGCAGTTCTTC
12,NA,TRBV11-2,TRBJ2-5,NA,CASSWLQETQYF,TGTGCCAGCAGCTGGCTCCAAGAGACCCAGTACTTC
15,TRBD1,TRBV6-1,TRBJ2-1,few,CASSPGTGGVDEQFF,TGTGCCAGCAGCCCAGGGACAGGGGGCGTCGATGAGCAGTTCTTC
14,NA,TRBV21-1,TRBJ2-7,NA,CASSGSDRSYEQYF,TGTGCCAGCTCTGGATCCGACCGTTCCTACGAGCAGTACTTC
13,TRBD1,TRBV29-1,TRBJ1-2,NA,CSVVTGGRNGYTF,TGCAGCGTTGTTACAGGGGGCAGGAATGGCTACACCTTC